The 15 T cell receptor beta chains listed next were all sequenced from one sample in a study of preoperative IRX-2 immunotherapy in early breast cancer. Sequenced by immunoSEQ multiplex PCR; TCRdb stores in-frame clones only, minus some. The sample lists about 43,000 clones, just under 95% seen once, with roughly 1.6% in the top ten. Specified treatment: preoperative locoregional IRX-2 cytokine immunotherapy. The sequences come from tumor tissue, collected after IRX-2 immunotherapy. The receptor source for this set is a human donor with breast cancer.

The rearrangement joins TRBV19 to TRBJ1-2; D not certain. Trimming stripped 4 bases from V and 4 bases from J, with 22 bases between. Germline V gene lookup returns CDR1 LNHDA and CDR2 SQIVND (reference sequence). This CDR3 comprises 17 residues. The CDR3 DNA reads as TGTGCCAGTAGTACCCAGACGATCACCCCCCTTGGCTATGGCTACACCTTC. It yields the protein CASSTQTITPLGYGYTF.

V and J are TRBV11-3 and TRBJ2-2, with D unresolved. CDR1 SGHNT and CDR2 YENEEA come from the germline V gene. The V end lost 1 base, the J end lost 1 base, and 7 bases lay between the germline ends. There are 15 residues in the CDR3. CDR3 loop: CASSLGQQNTGELFF. The CDR3 DNA reads TGTGCCAGCAGCTTAGGGCAGCAGAACACCGGGGAGCTGTTTTTT.

The V and J genes are TRBV28 and TRBJ2-5; 8 bases line up with TRBD2. The V gene's germline CDR1 is MDHEN and CDR2 SYDVKM. V gave up 6 bases and J gave up 5 bases; unmatched junction bases: 14. This CDR3 spans 16 amino acids. CDR3 sequence reads: CASRRPVPGGGETQYF. The CDR3 bases are TGTGCCAGCAGACGCCCGGTCCCGGGCGGGGGGGAGACCCAGTACTTC.

The V gene is TRBV21-1, the J gene TRBJ2-5; no DNA check was done on the table's D call, TRBD1. TRBV21-1 is flagged as a pseudogene. This CDR3 comprises 14 residues. The chain's CDR3 is CASSKGQGQETQYF. DNA for the CDR3: TGTGCCAGCAGCAAAGGCCAGGGGCAAGAGACCCAGTACTTC.

The J gene is TRBJ1-1, the V gene TRBV5-1; D is unclear. The CDR3 spans 13 residues. CDR1 and CDR2 (germline): SGHRS, YFSETQ. V lost 0 bases to trimming and J lost 4 bases, with 7 bases between them. CDR3 nucleotides: TGCGCCAGCAGCTTGGAGCGGGGCACTGAAGCTTTCTTT. The encoded protein is CASSLERGTEAFF.

The table lists this clone with a count of one. The chain links TRBV4-2 to TRBJ2-7; 11 nucleotides align to TRBD2. CDR3 size: 15 residues. Germline V gene data show CDR1 as LGHNA and CDR2 as YNFKEQ. V lost 4 bases to trimming and J lost 4 bases; unmatched junction nucleotides: 6. CDR3 loop: CASSPLAGEQYEQYF. Written as DNA, the CDR3 is TGTGCCAGCAGCCCACTAGCGGGGGAACAATACGAGCAGTACTTC.

This clone was detected once. The rearrangement links TRBV7-3 to TRBJ2-1; TRBD2 is a possible D gene (6 bases). The CDR3 totals 17 residues. V lost 5 bases to trimming and J lost 2 bases, with 19 bases between them. CDR1 is SGHTA and CDR2 is FQGTGA in the germline V gene. CDR3 coding DNA: TGTGCCAGCAGCCCTCATTCCCTAGCGAAACCCTACAATGAGCAGTTCTTC. It specifies CASSPHSLAKPYNEQFF. The full variable domain, its missing parts supplied by reference TRBV7-3 and TRBJ2-1, is GAGVSQTPSNKVTEKGKYVELRCDPISGHTALYWYRQSLGQGPEFLIYFQGTGAADDSGLPNDRFFAVRPEGSVSTLKIQRTERGDSAVYLCASSPHSLAKPYNEQFFGPGTRLTVL.

The DNA for the CDR3 is TGTGCCAGCAGTTCACTGAGGGACTGGCGGTCCTACGAGCAGTACTTC. Residues: CASSSLRDWRSYEQYF. The genes are TRBV2 and TRBJ2-7, with D tentatively TRBD2 (6 bases). Germline CDR1 and CDR2: SNHLY and FYNNEI. CDR3 length: 16 amino acids. The V gene lost 5 bases and the J gene lost 1 base, with 18 bases spanning the gap.

The rearrangement joins TRBV10-1 to TRBJ2-4, with 8 bases that match TRBD2. CDR1 WNHNN and CDR2 SYGVQD come from the germline V gene (reference sequence). This CDR3 comprises 18 residues. Trimming cost V 2 bases and J 3 bases; bases outside gene matches: 12. The CDR3 bases are TGCGCCAGCAGTGAGGGAAGAGGGCTAGCGGGTTTCAAAAACATTCAGTACTTC. This gives the protein CASSEGRGLAGFKNIQYF.

The chain employs TRBV6-6 and TRBJ1-6; weak D call: TRBD1 (6 bases). Germline V gene lookup returns CDR1 MNHNY and CDR2 SVGAGI (reference sequence). Trimming took off 6 bases at V and 8 bases at J, with 11 bases between the two ends. The CDR3 consists of 13 residues. CDR3 region: CASSPRQDSPLHF. CDR3 nucleotide sequence: TGTGCCAGCAGCCCCCGACAGGATTCACCCCTCCACTTT.

The chain is built from TRBV11-2 and TRBJ2-4; 10 bases match TRBD2. This CDR3 has 16 amino acids. Trimming cost V 5 bases and J 6 bases; bases outside gene matches: 10. CDR1 is SGHAT and CDR2 is FQNNGV in the germline V gene. The CDR3 nucleotides read TGTGCCAGCAGCGCGGGAGCGGGGGGGGAAATAAACATTCAGTACTTC. It translates to CASSAGAGGEINIQYF.

The chain recombines TRBV7-3 with TRBJ2-1; either TRBD1 or TRBD2 may supply D (5 bases each). V was clipped by 6 bases and J by 2 bases, with 14 bases between them. Per germline, CDR1 SGHTA and CDR2 FQGTGA. CDR3 length: 15 residues. CDR3 in amino acids: CASSPGTPTYNEQFF. The CDR3 DNA reads TGTGCCAGCAGTCCCGGGACCCCCACCTACAATGAGCAGTTCTTC.

V usage is TRBV7-2 and J usage is TRBJ2-7, with 9 positions matching TRBD2. Germline CDR1 SGHTA, CDR2 FQGNSA. The ends lost 11 bases at V and 6 bases at J; junction bases unmatched: 8. This CDR3 region has 12 residues. Here the CDR3 reads CAVGGRGIEQYF. The DNA of the CDR3 is TGTGCCGTCGGCGGGAGGGGCATCGAGCAGTACTTC.

This chain uses TRBV7-6 with TRBJ2-7; D assignment may be TRBD1 or TRBD2 (5 bases each). Trimming left V 3 bases short and J 0 bases short, with 9 bases between. The CDR3 length is 14 residues. CDR1 is SGHVS and CDR2 is FNYEAQ in the germline V gene. The CDR3 DNA follows: TGTGCCAGCAGCTTGGGGGTGAGCTCCTACGAGCAGTACTTC. This encodes CASSLGVSSYEQYF.

The chain carries TRBV19 and TRBJ2-7; D perhaps matches TRBD1 (5 bases). Germline V lookup: CDR1 LNHDA, CDR2 SQIVND (reference sequence). V was shortened by 7 bases and J by 3 bases, with 13 bases between the two germline ends. The CDR3 runs to 13 residues. The CDR3 is CASTGSRGYEQYF. The CDR3 nucleotides read TGTGCCAGTACCGGTTCTAGGGGCTACGAGCAGTACTTC.